This T cell receptor (beta chain) was captured in a study of identical twins. Broader study findings: In cord blood, abundant beta clonotypes had fewer insertions; memory showed no trend.

This clonotype was observed a handful of times. Antigen unknown. Germline V gene lookup returns CDR1 MGHRA and CDR2 YSYEKL. The CDR3 has 22 residues. The V and J ends lost 5 bases and 0 bases, in that order; junction bases with no gene match: 21. With template switching, a universal primer site was added, and the cDNA carried unique molecular identifiers. TCRdb used MiXCR to reprocess the 5' RACE reads, holding one entry per CDR3 protein. The repertoire holds around 570,000 distinct CDR3 sequences, with 7.5% to 10% as singletons. These data also formed part of another study, on yellow fever vaccine responses in identical twins.

The gene calls are TRBV4-1 and TRBJ2-1; TRBD2 agrees at 11 bases. Sequenced sample: PBMCs. The receptor was isolated from a woman aged 18-29 years in good health. The CDR3 sequence: CASSYKEGGTSGLPSSYNEQFF. In DNA form, the CDR3 reads TGCGCCAGCAGCTACAAAGAAGGCGGGACTAGCGGTTTACCGAGCTCCTACAATGAGCAGTTCTTC.